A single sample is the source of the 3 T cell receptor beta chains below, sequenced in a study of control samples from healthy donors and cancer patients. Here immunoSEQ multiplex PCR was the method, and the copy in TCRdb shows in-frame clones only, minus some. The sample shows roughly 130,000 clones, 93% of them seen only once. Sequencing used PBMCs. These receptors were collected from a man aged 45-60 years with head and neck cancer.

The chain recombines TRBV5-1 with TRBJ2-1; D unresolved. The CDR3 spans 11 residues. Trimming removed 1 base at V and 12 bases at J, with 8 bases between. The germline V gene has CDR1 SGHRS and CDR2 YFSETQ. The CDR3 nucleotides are TGCGCCAGCAGCTTGTGGGTAAGGCAGTTCTTC. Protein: CASSLWVRQFF. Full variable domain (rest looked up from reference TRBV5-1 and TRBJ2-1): KAGVTQTPRYLIKTRGQQVTLSCSPISGHRSVSWYQQTPGQGLQFLFEYFSETQRNKGNFPGRFSGRQFSNSRSEMNVSTLELGDSALYLCASSLWVRQFFGPGTRLTVL.

This CDR3 reads CASSAEAGAAYGNTIYF. Written as DNA, the CDR3 is TGTGCCAGTAGTGCCGAAGCAGGGGCCGCTTATGGAAACACCATATATTTT. The rearrangement links TRBV19 to TRBJ1-3; D may be TRBD1 (6 bases). The CDR3 spans 17 residues. V was shortened by 5 bases and J by 3 bases, with 20 bases between the two germline ends. Germline V gene sequence: CDR1 LNHDA, CDR2 SQIVND (reference sequence).

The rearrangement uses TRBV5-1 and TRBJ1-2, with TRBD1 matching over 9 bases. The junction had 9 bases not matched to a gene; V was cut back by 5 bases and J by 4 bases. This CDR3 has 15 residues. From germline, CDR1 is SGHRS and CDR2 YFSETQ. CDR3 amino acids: CASRRGQGTGYGYTF. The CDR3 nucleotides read TGCGCCAGCAGACGAGGACAGGGGACGGGCTATGGCTACACCTTC.